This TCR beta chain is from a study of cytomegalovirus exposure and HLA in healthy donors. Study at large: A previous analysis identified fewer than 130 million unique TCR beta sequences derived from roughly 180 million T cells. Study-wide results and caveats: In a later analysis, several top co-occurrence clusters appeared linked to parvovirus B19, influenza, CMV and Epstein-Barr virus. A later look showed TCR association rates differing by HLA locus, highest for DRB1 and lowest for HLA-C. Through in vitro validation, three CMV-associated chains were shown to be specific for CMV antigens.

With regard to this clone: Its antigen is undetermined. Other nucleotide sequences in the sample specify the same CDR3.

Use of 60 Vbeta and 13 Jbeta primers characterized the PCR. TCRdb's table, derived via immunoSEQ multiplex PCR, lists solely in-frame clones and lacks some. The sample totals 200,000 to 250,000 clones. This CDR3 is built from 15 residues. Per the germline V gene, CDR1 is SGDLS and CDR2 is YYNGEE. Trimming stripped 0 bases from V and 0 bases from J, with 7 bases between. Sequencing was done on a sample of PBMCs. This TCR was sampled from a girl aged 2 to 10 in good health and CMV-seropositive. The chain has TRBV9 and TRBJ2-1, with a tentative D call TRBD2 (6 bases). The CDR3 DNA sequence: TGTGCCAGCAGCGTAGTCGGGAGCTCCTACAATGAGCAGTTCTTC. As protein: CASSVVGSSYNEQFF.